This is a list of T cell receptor beta chains from one sample in a study of T cells in Graves' hyperthyroidism and ophthalmopathy. TCRdb reprocessed the multiplex PCR reads with MiXCR, giving one entry per CDR3 protein. The data contain under 300,000 distinct CDR3 sequences, less than 30% of them singletons. The sample comprised blood. These receptors were collected from a middle-aged man with Graves' hyperthyroidism that later progressed to Graves' ophthalmopathy. Each CDR3 is given with its conserved first and last residue. D genes are given only for firm matches. Expanded clones get a size class; other rows say once, few or many, or leave the size out.

j_call | d_call | clone_size | v_call | cdr3_aa | cdr3_nt
TRBJ1-2 | TRBD1 | few | TRBV20-1 | CSARDPGTGADGYTF | TGCAGTGCTAGAGATCCCGGGACAGGGGCGGATGGCTACACCTTC
TRBJ2-4 | . | . | TRBV7-2 | CASSLVRVGNIQYF | TGTGCCAGCAGCTTAGTCAGGGTTGGAAACATTCAGTACTTC
TRBJ1-5 | TRBD1 | many | TRBV6-5 | CASSYSGQGDRPQHF | TGTGCCAGCAGTTACTCGGGACAGGGGGATCGACCCCAGCATTTT
TRBJ1-1 | . | few | TRBV30 | CAWSVTLDSPVGAFF | TGTGCCTGGAGTGTAACTTTGGATTCCCCGGTGGGAGCTTTCTTT
TRBJ1-1 | TRBD1 | . | TRBV7-2 | CASSLGRGRVAFF | TGTGCCAGCAGCTTAGGAAGGGGGCGAGTAGCTTTCTTT
TRBJ1-5 | . | few | TRBV11-1 | CASSLYLRGGRGNQPQHF | TGTGCCAGCAGCTTATATTTGAGGGGGGGTCGGGGCAATCAGCCCCAGCATTTT
TRBJ2-7 | . | few | TRBV6-1 | CASSALGDEQYF | TGTGCCAGCAGTGCCCTAGGGGACGAGCAGTACTTC
TRBJ2-7 | TRBD2 | many | TRBV20-1 | CSASVPGGTYEQYF | TGCAGTGCTAGCGTCCCGGGAGGTACATACGAGCAGTACTTC
TRBJ2-5 | TRBD1 | many | TRBV7-8 | CASRPGTAQETQYF | TGTGCCAGTCGACCCGGGACAGCACAAGAGACCCAGTACTTC
TRBJ2-7 | TRBD1 | many | TRBV5-1 | CASRKGQGNYEQYF | TGCGCCAGCAGAAAGGGACAGGGGAACTACGAGCAGTACTTC
TRBJ1-1 | TRBD1 | many | TRBV9 | CASSVVTRGDTEAFF | TGTGCCAGCAGCGTAGTTACCAGGGGGGACACTGAAGCTTTCTTT
TRBJ2-7 | . | many | TRBV29-1 | CSVERGDRGGEQYF | TGCAGCGTTGAAAGGGGAGACAGGGGAGGGGAGCAGTACTTC
TRBJ2-7 | . | many | TRBV27 | CASSLVRNSYEQYF | TGTGCCAGCAGTTTAGTTCGAAATTCCTACGAGCAGTACTTC
TRBJ2-2 | . | . | TRBV11-2 | CASSLGDSARNTGELFF | TGTGCCAGCAGCTTAGGGGATAGCGCAAGGAACACCGGGGAGCTGTTTTTT
TRBJ1-5 | . | . | TRBV12-3/TRBV12-4 | CASSLREGGQPQHF | TGTGCCAGCAGTTTAAGGGAGGGAGGCCAGCCCCAGCATTTT
TRBJ2-7 | . | many | TRBV19 | CASGTYEQYF | TGTGCCAGTGGAACCTACGAGCAGTACTTC
TRBJ2-5 | TRBD1 | many | TRBV25-1 | CASSGPTGTGKETQYF | TGTGCCAGCAGTGGGCCCACCGGGACAGGGAAAGAGACCCAGTACTTC
TRBJ2-7 | . | many | TRBV5-1 | CASSLEPPLYEQYF | TGCGCCAGCAGCTTGGAACCCCCCTTGTACGAGCAGTACTTC
TRBJ2-7 | . | few | TRBV12-3/TRBV12-4 | CASTQGLSHQSYEQYF | TGTGCCAGCACCCAAGGACTATCCCACCAGAGCTACGAGCAGTACTTC
TRBJ2-5 | . | . | TRBV28 | CASTQPLGRRETQYF | TGTGCCAGCACCCAACCCCTCGGGCGGAGGGAGACCCAGTACTTC
TRBJ1-1 | . | many | TRBV13 | CASSLRTGYHTEAFF | TGTGCCAGCAGCTTAAGAACAGGGTATCACACTGAAGCTTTCTTT
TRBJ1-2 | . | many | TRBV18 | CASSPTGLDYGYTF | TGTGCCAGCTCACCAACAGGGCTTGACTATGGCTACACCTTC
TRBJ2-5 | . | many | TRBV27 | CASKGVLAGKETQYF | TGTGCCAGCAAGGGGGTATTAGCGGGCAAAGAGACCCAGTACTTC
TRBJ2-5 | TRBD2 | many | TRBV28 | CASSSAASGMQETQYF | TGTGCCAGCAGTTCTGCTGCTAGCGGGATGCAAGAGACCCAGTACTTC
TRBJ2-7 | TRBD2 | many | TRBV15 | CATSRYRTSTTYEQYF | TGTGCCACCAGCAGATATCGGACTAGCACGACCTACGAGCAGTACTTC
TRBJ2-5 | TRBD2 | many | TRBV11-3 | CASSLDGGRASETQYF | TGTGCCAGCAGCTTAGACGGCGGGAGGGCCTCAGAGACCCAGTACTTC
TRBJ2-7 | . | many | TRBV27 | CASSLEGWPLIGEQYF | TGTGCCAGCAGTTTAGAGGGATGGCCCCTAATTGGAGAGCAGTACTTC
TRBJ2-7 | TRBD2 | . | TRBV20-1 | CSARGGLAGLSYEQYF | TGCAGTGCTAGAGGGGGTCTAGCGGGCCTCTCCTACGAGCAGTACTTC
TRBJ1-4 | . | many | TRBV10-2 | CASSDIEKLFF | TGCGCCAGCAGTGACATCGAAAAACTGTTTTTT
TRBJ1-1 | . | many | TRBV11-3 | CASSLVVSYHTEAFF | TGTGCCAGCAGCTTAGTCGTCAGTTACCACACTGAAGCTTTCTTT
TRBJ1-2 | . | many | TRBV6-5 | CASSYGQPSYGYTF | TGTGCCAGCAGTTACGGCCAGCCGTCCTATGGCTACACCTTC
TRBJ1-1 | . | many | TRBV19 | CASSLLWTWVTYTEAFF | TGTGCCAGTAGTTTATTATGGACCTGGGTAACGTACACTGAAGCTTTCTTT
TRBJ1-1 | TRBD1 | many | TRBV5-1 | CASSSTGTGSEAFF | TGCGCCAGCAGCTCGACCGGGACAGGGTCTGAAGCTTTCTTT
TRBJ2-7 | . | many | TRBV12-3/TRBV12-4 | CASSLSAVSYEQYF | TGTGCCAGCAGTTTATCGGCTGTCTCCTACGAGCAGTACTTC
TRBJ1-1 | . | . | TRBV7-9 | CASSRDNLNTEAFF | TGTGCCAGCAGCCGGGACAACTTGAACACTGAAGCTTTCTTT
TRBJ1-2 | . | . | TRBV27 | CASTPARVGYGYTF | TGTGCCAGCACTCCGGCACGCGTAGGCTATGGCTACACCTTC
TRBJ1-3 | . | many | TRBV6-1 | CASSERTGFPYTIYF | TGTGCCAGCAGTGAGAGAACAGGGTTCCCATACACCATATATTTT
TRBJ2-5 | . | many | TRBV12-3/TRBV12-4 | CASTDRNQETQYF | TGTGCCAGCACAGACAGAAACCAAGAGACCCAGTACTTC
TRBJ1-3 | . | . | TRBV29-1 | CSAWQGNTIYF | TGCAGCGCCTGGCAGGGAAACACCATATATTTT
TRBJ1-5 | TRBD1 | many | TRBV20-1 | CSASRGQGVQPQHF | TGCAGTGCTAGTCGAGGACAGGGGGTCCAGCCCCAGCATTTT
TRBJ2-7 | TRBD1 | many | TRBV29-1 | CSVEDRGWREQYF | TGCAGCGTTGAGGACAGGGGGTGGCGGGAGCAGTACTTC
TRBJ2-6 | . | many | TRBV2 | CASSRGRRTSGANVLTF | TGTGCCAGCAGTCGGGGCAGGAGAACCTCTGGGGCCAACGTCCTGACTTTC
TRBJ2-5 | . | many | TRBV15 | CATSRILVETQYF | TGTGCCACCAGCAGGATTCTGGTAGAGACCCAGTACTTC
TRBJ2-7 | . | many | TRBV28 | CASSLQVWEQYF | TGTGCCAGCAGTTTGCAGGTTTGGGAGCAGTACTTC
TRBJ2-5 | . | . | TRBV15 | CATSRDRASRTELTETQYF | TGTGCCACCAGCAGAGATAGAGCTTCACGGACAGAGCTCACAGAGACCCAGTACTTC
TRBJ1-2 | . | . | TRBV6-2/TRBV6-3 | CATRDGVGYTF | TGTGCCACCAGGGATGGAGTTGGCTACACCTTC
TRBJ2-7 | TRBD2 | few | TRBV12-3/TRBV12-4 | CASSHRSGMRTYEQYF | TGTGCCAGCAGCCACAGGAGCGGGATGCGAACATACGAGCAGTACTTC
TRBJ1-1 | TRBD1 | many | TRBV25-1 | CASSEGNRGRLTEAFF | TGTGCCAGCAGTGAGGGAAACAGGGGCCGTCTCACTGAAGCTTTCTTT
TRBJ2-7 | TRBD2 | . | TRBV20-1 | CSAGGSKEQYF | TGCAGTGCGGGCGGGAGTAAAGAGCAGTACTTC
TRBJ2-1 | . | many | TRBV11-3 | CASRLGATNEQFF | TGTGCCAGCAGACTCGGCGCAACAAATGAGCAGTTCTTC
TRBJ2-5 | . | . | TRBV30 | CAWSAQRETQYF | TGTGCCTGGAGTGCACAAAGGGAGACCCAGTACTTC
TRBJ2-2 | TRBD2 | many | TRBV7-2 | CASSLGGLAPNTGELFF | TGTGCCAGCAGCTTGGGAGGACTAGCTCCGAACACCGGGGAGCTGTTTTTT
TRBJ1-1 | . | many | TRBV19 | CASSKQGGEAFF | TGTGCCAGTAGTAAACAGGGAGGTGAAGCTTTCTTT
TRBJ2-7 | TRBD1 | . | TRBV25-1 | CASRKVGTGTYEQYF | TGTGCCAGCAGGAAGGTAGGGACAGGGACCTACGAGCAGTACTTC
TRBJ1-1 | . | many | TRBV19 | CASSRGYGNTEAFF | TGTGCCAGTAGTAGGGGTTACGGGAACACTGAAGCTTTCTTT
TRBJ2-1 | . | many | TRBV4-2 | CASSQSANEQFF | TGTGCCAGCAGCCAAAGCGCCAATGAGCAGTTCTTC
TRBJ2-7 | TRBD2 | . | TRBV28 | CASQTSGSGDEQYF | TGTGCCAGCCAAACTAGCGGGAGCGGGGACGAGCAGTACTTC
TRBJ1-1 | TRBD1 | many | TRBV2 | CASSEALRGQGASKAFF | TGTGCCAGCAGTGAAGCGCTTCGGGGGCAGGGGGCATCTAAAGCTTTCTTT
TRBJ2-5 | TRBD2 | many | TRBV30 | CAWSRTSVQETQYF | TGTGCCTGGAGCCGGACTAGCGTACAAGAGACCCAGTACTTC
TRBJ2-7 | . | many | TRBV27 | CASSSGERDYEQYF | TGTGCCAGCAGTTCTGGAGAGAGGGACTACGAGCAGTACTTC